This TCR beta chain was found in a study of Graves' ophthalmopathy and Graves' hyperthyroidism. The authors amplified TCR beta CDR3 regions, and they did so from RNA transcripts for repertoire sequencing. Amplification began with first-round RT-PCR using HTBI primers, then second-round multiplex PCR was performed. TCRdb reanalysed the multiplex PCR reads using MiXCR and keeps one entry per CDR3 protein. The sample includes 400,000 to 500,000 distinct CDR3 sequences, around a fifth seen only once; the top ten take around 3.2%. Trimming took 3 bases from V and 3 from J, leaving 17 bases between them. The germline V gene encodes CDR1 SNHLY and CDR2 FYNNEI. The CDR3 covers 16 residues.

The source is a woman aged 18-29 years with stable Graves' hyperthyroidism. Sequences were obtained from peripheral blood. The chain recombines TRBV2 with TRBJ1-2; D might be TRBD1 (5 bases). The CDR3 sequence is CASSDYLRGADYGYTF. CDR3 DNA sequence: TGTGCCAGCAGTGATTATTTGAGGGGTGCTGACTATGGCTACACCTTC.